The 12 T cell receptor beta chains below all came from one sample that was sequenced in a study of blood T cell repertoires in COVID-19. Produced via immunoSEQ multiplex PCR; TCRdb's table is partial and in-frame only. The sample has roughly 160,000 clones, 74% seen once. Input material: peripheral blood. These receptors were obtained from a woman older than 75 with acute or convalescent COVID-19.

V and J are TRBV9 and TRBJ2-3, with TRBD2 identical over 7 bases. CDR1 is SGDLS and CDR2 is YYNGEE in the germline V gene. With V trimmed by 4 bases and J by 3 bases, 11 bases remained unmatched. This CDR3 has 16 amino acids. CDR3 coding DNA: TGTGCCAGCAGCCCCCGTGGGGGGGATGCGACAGATACGCAGTATTTT. Protein sequence: CASSPRGGDATDTQYF. The full variable domain, rest sourced from reference TRBV9 and TRBJ2-3, is DSGVTQTPKHLITATGQRVTLRCSPRSGDLSVYWYQQSLDQGLQFLIQYYNGEERAKGNILERFSAQQFPDLHSELNLSSLELGDSALYFCASSPRGGDATDTQYFGPGTRLTVL.

The rearrangement uses TRBV7-2 and TRBJ2-3; 8 bases match TRBD2. This CDR3 has 15 residues. Trimming removed 6 bases from V and 7 bases from J; junction bases left unmatched: 12. Germline lookup yields CDR1 SGHTA and CDR2 FQGNSA. This chain's CDR3 is CASSTNGGLANTQYF. DNA of the CDR3: TGTGCCAGCAGTACAAACGGCGGACTAGCAAATACGCAGTATTTT.

The chain joins TRBV9 to TRBJ2-5; the D gene is possibly TRBD1 (5 bases). This CDR3 has 15 amino acids. CDR1 and CDR2 from the germline V gene are SGDLS and YYNGEE. V was clipped by 0 bases and J by 1 base, with 10 bases between them. CDR3 DNA sequence: TGTGCCAGCAGCGTAGGTAGGCAGGGCCAAGAGACCCAGTACTTC. This codes for CASSVGRQGQETQYF.

V is TRBV7-8 and J is TRBJ2-4; perhaps TRBD1 as D (6 bases). The CDR3 runs 14 residues. V gave up 5 bases and J gave up 8 bases, with 16 bases separating them. From germline, CDR1 is SGHVS and CDR2 FQNEAQ. The CDR3 region has the DNA TGTGCCAGCAGCGTCTCTACAGGGTCTGACATTCAGTACTTC. This codes for CASSVSTGSDIQYF.

The chain is built from TRBV12-5 and TRBJ2-1, with D maybe TRBD1 (6 bases). Germline lookup yields CDR1 LGHNT and CDR2 FRNRAP. The V end was cut by 7 bases, the J end by 3 bases, with 16 bases between. This CDR3 has 15 amino acids. The CDR3 nucleotides read TGTGCTAGTGCCTCATCCTGGGACAACTACAATGAGCAGTTCTTC. It is translated as CASASSWDNYNEQFF.

The chain is built from TRBV2 and TRBJ2-5, with D perhaps matching TRBD2 (6 bases). This CDR3 has 13 residues. V lost 9 bases to trimming and J lost 1 base, with 12 bases between them. Germline lookup yields CDR1 SNHLY and CDR2 FYNNEI. This chain's CDR3 is CASNSGSQETQYF. The CDR3 bases are TGTGCCAGTAATAGCGGAAGCCAAGAGACCCAGTACTTC.

This clone was counted a few times. An end of the junction does not agree with germline; a read error may underlie this. The gene calls are TRBV5-1 and TRBJ1-3; TRBD1 is a possible D gene (6 bases). The CDR3 extends over 13 amino acids. The germline gives CDR1 SGHRS, CDR2 YFSETQ. The CDR3 sequence: CAGSRQVRNTIYF. The CDR3 DNA reads TGCGCCGGCAGCCGACAGGTGAGAAACACCATATATTTT.

The chain joins TRBV10-3 to TRBJ1-2; 10 bases are a match to TRBD1. After removal of 1 base from V and 3 bases from J, the junction contained 2 bases not matched to a gene. The germline V gene has CDR1 ENHRY and CDR2 SYGVKD. The CDR3 is 15 residues long. The DNA of the CDR3 is TGTGCCATCAGTGAGTTAGGACAGGGGGACTATGGCTACACCTTC. As protein: CAISELGQGDYGYTF.

Only one count was recorded for this clone. V is TRBV5-5 and J is TRBJ1-1; TRBD1 is a possible D gene (5 bases). V was clipped by 5 bases and J by 1 base, with 12 bases between them. There are 14 residues in the CDR3. Germline CDR1 is SGHKS and CDR2 is YYEKEE (reference sequence). This CDR3 is CASSYYRPNTEAFF. In DNA form, the CDR3 reads TGTGCCAGCAGTTACTACAGGCCGAACACTGAAGCTTTCTTT.

The chain has TRBV7-2 and TRBJ2-7; D possibly corresponds to TRBD1 (6 bases). Germline loops: CDR1 SGHTA, CDR2 FQGNSA. The CDR3 extends over 14 amino acids. V lost 5 bases and J 5 bases, leaving 16 bases between the germline ends. CDR3 amino acids: CASSQVAGVNEQYF. As DNA, the CDR3 is TGTGCCAGCAGCCAGGTGGCAGGGGTAAACGAGCAGTACTTC.

The chain uses TRBV11-2 and TRBJ2-7; 10 bases line up with TRBD1. CDR3 length: 15 amino acids. The trim removed 0 bases at V and 3 bases at J, leaving 2 bases unmatched. CDR1 SGHAT and CDR2 FQNNGV come from the germline V gene. CDR3 coding DNA: TGTGCCAGCAGCTTAGAGGGACAGGGGTTCTACGAGCAGTACTTC. This codes for CASSLEGQGFYEQYF.

This clone occurred once. The genes are TRBV19 and TRBJ1-5; D remains ambiguous. Germline-derived CDR1 and CDR2 are LNHDA and SQIVND (reference sequence). The CDR3 totals 15 residues. The V end was cut by 0 bases, the J end by 7 bases, with 13 bases between. CDR3 sequence (DNA): TGTGCCAGTAGTATAGATCTTTCCGGGAGGCAGCCCCAGCATTTT. Translated, it gives CASSIDLSGRQPQHF.